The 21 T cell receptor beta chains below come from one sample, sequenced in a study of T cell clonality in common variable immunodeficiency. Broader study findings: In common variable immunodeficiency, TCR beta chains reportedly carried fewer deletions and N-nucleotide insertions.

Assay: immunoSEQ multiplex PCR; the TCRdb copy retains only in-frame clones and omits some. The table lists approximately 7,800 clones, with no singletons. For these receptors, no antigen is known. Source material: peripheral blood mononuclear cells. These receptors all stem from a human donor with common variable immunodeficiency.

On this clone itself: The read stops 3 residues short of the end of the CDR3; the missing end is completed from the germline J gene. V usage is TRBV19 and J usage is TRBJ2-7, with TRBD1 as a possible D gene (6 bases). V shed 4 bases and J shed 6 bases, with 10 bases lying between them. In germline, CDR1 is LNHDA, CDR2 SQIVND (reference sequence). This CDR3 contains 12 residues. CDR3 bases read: TGTGCCAGTAGTAACAGGGAACCCGAG. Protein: CASSNREPE. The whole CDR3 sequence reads CASSNREPEQYF.

The CDR3 DNA, read in part, is TGTGCCAGCAGCTCGAGACAGGGAGCGGAGACC. This translates into CASSSRQGAET. The CDR3 reads in full as CASSSRQGAETQYF. The gene calls are TRBV7-8 and TRBJ2-5, with 7 bases identical to TRBD1. The read comes to an end 3 residues before the CDR3 does, leaving the germline J gene to fill in the end. The germline V gene encodes CDR1 SGHVS and CDR2 FQNEAQ. This CDR3 region has 14 residues. V was pared by 4 bases and J by 5 bases, with 7 bases of the junction left unmatched.

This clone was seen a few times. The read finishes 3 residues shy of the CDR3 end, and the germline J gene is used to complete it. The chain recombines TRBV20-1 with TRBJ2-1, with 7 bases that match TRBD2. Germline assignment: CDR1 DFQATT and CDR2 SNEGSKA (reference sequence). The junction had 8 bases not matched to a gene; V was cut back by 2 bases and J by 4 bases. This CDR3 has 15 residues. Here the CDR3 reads CSARIIAGRYNEQFF. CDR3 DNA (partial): TGCAGTGCTAGAATTATAGCGGGCCGATACAATGAG.

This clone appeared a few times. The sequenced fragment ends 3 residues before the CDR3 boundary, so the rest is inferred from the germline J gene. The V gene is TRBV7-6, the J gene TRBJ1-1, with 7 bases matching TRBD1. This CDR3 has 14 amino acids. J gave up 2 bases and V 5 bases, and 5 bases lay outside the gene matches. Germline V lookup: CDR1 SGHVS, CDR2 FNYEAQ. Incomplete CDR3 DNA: TGTGCCAGCAGCGCGACAGGGAGCAACACTGAA. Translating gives CASSATGSNTE. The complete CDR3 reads CASSATGSNTEAFF. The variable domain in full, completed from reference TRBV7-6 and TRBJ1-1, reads GAGVSQSPRYKVTKRGQDVALRCDPISGHVSLYWYRQALGQGPEFLTYFNYEAQQDKSGLPNDRFSAERPEGSISTLTIQRTEQRDSAMYRCASSATGSNTEAFFGQGTRLTVV.

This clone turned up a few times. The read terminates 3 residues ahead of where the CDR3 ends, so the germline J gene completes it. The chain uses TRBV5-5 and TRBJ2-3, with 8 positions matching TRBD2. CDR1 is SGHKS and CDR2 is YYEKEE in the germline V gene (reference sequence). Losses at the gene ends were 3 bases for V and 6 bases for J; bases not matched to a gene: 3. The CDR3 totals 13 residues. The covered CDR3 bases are TGTGCCAGCAGCTCGGGACTAGTGGATACG. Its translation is CASSSGLVDT. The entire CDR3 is CASSSGLVDTQYF.

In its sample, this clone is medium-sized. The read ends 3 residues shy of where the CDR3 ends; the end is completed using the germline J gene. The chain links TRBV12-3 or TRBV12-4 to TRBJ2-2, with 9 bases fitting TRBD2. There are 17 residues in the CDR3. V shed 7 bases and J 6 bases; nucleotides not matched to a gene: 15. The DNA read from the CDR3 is TGTGCCAGCACCCTCGCCGGGACTAGCTATTGGGCCGGGGAG. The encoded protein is CASTLAGTSYWAGE. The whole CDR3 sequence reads CASTLAGTSYWAGELFF.

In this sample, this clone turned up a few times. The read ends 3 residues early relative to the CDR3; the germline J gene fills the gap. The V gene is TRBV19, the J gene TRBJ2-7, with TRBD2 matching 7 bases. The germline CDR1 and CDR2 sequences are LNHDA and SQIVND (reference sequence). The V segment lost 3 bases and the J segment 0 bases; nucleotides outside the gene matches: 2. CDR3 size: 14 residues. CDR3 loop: CASSIGGSSYEQYF. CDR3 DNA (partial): TGTGCCAGTAGTATCGGGGGGAGCTCCTACGAG.

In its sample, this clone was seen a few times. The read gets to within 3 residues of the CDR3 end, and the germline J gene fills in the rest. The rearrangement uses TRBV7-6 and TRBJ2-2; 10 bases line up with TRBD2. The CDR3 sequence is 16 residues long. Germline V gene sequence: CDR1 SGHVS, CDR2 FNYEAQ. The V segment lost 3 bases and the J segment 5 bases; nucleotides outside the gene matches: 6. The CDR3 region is CASSLLAGVGTGELFF. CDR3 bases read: TGTGCCAGCAGCTTGCTAGCGGGAGTTGGAACCGGGGAG.

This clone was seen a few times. The CDR3 sequence: CASSLFVGSTSGNTIYF. CDR3 DNA (partial): TGCGCCAGCAGCTTGTTTGTCGGGTCGACCTCTGGAAACACC. The V and J genes are TRBV5-1 and TRBJ1-3; unclear D gene. The read gets to within 3 residues of the CDR3 end, and the germline J gene fills in the rest. Trimming cost V 1 base and J 0 bases, with 14 bases left between them. Per the germline V gene, CDR1 is SGHRS and CDR2 is YFSETQ. The CDR3 is 17 amino acids.

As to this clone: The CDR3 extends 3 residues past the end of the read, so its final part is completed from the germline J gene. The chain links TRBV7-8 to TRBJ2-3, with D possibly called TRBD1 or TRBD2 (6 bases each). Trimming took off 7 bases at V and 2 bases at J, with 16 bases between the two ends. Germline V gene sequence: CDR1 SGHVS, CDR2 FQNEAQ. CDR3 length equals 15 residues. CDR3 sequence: CASNVGGTPTDTQYF. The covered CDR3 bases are TGTGCCAGCAACGTAGGAGGGACACCCACAGATACG.

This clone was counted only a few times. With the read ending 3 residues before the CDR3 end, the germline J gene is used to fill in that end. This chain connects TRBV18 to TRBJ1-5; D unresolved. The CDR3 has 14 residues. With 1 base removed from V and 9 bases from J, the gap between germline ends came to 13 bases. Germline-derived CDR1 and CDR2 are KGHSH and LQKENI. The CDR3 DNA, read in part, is TGTGCCAGCTCACCACGTACAGCCTTCCCGCCC. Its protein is CASSPRTAFPP. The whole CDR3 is CASSPRTAFPPQHF.

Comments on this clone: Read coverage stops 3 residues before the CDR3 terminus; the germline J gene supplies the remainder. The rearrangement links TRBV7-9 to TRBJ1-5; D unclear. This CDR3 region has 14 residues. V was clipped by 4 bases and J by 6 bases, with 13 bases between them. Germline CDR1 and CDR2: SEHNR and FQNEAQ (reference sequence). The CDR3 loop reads CASSSKGYVQPQHF. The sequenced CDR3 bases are TGTGCCAGCAGCTCCAAGGGTTATGTTCAGCCC.

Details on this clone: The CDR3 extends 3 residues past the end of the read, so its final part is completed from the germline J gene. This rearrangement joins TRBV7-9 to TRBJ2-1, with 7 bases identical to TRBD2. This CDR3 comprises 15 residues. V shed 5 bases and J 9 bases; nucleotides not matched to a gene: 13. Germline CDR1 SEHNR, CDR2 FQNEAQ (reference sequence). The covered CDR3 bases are TGTGCCAGCAGCCATGGACTAGAACGGTCCGCTGAG. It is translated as CASSHGLERSAE. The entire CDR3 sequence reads CASSHGLERSAEQFF.

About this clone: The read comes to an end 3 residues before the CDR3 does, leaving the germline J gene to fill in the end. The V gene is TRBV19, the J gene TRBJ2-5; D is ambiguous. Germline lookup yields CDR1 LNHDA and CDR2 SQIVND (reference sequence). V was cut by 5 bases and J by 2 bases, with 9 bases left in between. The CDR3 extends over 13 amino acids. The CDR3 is CASSLALQETQYF. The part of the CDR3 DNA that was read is TGTGCCAGTAGTTTGGCCCTGCAAGAGACC.

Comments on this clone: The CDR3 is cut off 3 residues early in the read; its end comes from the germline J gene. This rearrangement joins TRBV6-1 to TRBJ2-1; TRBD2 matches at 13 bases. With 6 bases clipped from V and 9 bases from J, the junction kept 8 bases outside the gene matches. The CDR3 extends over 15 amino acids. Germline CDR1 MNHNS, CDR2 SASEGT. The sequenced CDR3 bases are TGTGCCAGCAGCGAAAGGACTAGCGGGAGCAGTGAG. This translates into CASSERTSGSSE. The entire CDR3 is CASSERTSGSSEQFF.

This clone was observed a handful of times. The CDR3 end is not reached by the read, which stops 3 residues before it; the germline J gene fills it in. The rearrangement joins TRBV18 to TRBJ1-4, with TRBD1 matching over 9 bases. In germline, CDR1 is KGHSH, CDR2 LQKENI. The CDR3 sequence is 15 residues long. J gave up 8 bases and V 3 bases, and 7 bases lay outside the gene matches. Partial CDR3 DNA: TGTGCCAGCTCACCCGACAGGGGGTCGGCGGAAAAA. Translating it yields CASSPDRGSAEK. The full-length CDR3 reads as CASSPDRGSAEKLFF.

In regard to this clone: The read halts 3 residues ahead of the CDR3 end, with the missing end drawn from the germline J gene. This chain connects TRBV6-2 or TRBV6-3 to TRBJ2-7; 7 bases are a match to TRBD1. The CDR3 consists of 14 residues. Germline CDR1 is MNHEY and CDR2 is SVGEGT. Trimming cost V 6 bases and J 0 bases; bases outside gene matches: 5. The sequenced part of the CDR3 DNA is TGTGCCAGCAGCCGACAGGGATCCTCCTACGAG. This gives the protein CASSRQGSSYE. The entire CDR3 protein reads CASSRQGSSYEQYF.

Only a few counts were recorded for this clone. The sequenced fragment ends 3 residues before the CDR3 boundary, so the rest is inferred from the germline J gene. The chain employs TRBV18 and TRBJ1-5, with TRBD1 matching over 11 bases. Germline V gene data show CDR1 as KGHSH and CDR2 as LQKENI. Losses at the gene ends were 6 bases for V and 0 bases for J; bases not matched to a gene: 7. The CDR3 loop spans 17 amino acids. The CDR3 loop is CASSRDRGFVSNQPQHF. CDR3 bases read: TGTGCCAGCTCCCGGGACAGGGGGTTCGTTAGCAATCAGCCC.

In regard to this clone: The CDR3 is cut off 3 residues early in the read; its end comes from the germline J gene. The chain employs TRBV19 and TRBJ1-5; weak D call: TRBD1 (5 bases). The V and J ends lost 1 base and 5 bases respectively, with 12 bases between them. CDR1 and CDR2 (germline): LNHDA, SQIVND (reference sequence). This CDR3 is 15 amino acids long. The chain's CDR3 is CASSIVGGRDQPQHF. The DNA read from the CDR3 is TGTGCCAGTAGTATAGTGGGGGGACGGGATCAGCCC.

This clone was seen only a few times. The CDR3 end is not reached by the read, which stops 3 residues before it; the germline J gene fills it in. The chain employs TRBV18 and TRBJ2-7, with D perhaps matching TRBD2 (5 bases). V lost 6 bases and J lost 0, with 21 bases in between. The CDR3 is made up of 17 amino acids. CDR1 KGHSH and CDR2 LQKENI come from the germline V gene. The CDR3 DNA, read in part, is TGTGCCAGCTCCCCCTCGGTCGGGGAAGTGTACTCCTACGAG. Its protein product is CASSPSVGEVYSYE. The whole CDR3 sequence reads CASSPSVGEVYSYEQYF.

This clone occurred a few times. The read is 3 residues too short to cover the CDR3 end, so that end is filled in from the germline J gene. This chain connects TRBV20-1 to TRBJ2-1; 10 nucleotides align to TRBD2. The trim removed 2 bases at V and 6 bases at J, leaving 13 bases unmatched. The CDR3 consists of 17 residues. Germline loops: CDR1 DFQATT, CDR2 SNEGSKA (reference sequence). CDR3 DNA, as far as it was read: TGCAGTGCTAGAATTGTGCTAGCGGGAGCGCGCGGCAATGAG. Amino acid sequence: CSARIVLAGARGNE. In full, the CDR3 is CSARIVLAGARGNEQFF.